Below are 32 T cell receptor beta chains sequenced from a single sample in a study of OX40 agonist ivuxolimab in advanced cancers. The library was obtained by the immunoSEQ multiplex PCR assay. The clones in this table, taken by TCRdb from immuneACCESS, are in-frame only. Not every clone is retained; where verified, under half of the shortfall comes from an unresolved V gene, and the cause of the rest is unknown. In all, the sample holds about 43,000 clones, and more than 75% of those were seen once. 15% of the sample is in the top ten clones. The sample in question was CD4+ or CD8+ T cells sorted from blood, obtained in a trial of the OX40 agonist ivuxolimab. The receptors stem from an adult with an advanced solid tumor such as melanoma, head and neck, liver or kidney cancer.

The V call is TRBV19, the J call TRBJ1-5; no reliable D call. V lost 5 bases and J lost 9, with 14 bases in between. CDR3 length: 13 amino acids. In germline, CDR1 is LNHDA, CDR2 SQIVND (reference sequence). CDR3 sequence (DNA): TGTGCCAGTAGTTACGGCGTAAATTCGCCCCAGCATTTT. This translates into CASSYGVNSPQHF.

The chain couples TRBV27 to TRBJ2-1; D remains ambiguous. With 7 bases removed from V and 2 bases from J, the gap between germline ends came to 6 bases. The CDR3 length is 12 residues. Germline-derived CDR1 and CDR2 are MNHEY and SMNVEV (reference sequence). The CDR3 is CASNSPYNEQFF. CDR3 coding DNA: TGTGCCAGCAATTCCCCCTACAATGAGCAGTTCTTC.

The J gene is TRBJ2-1, the V gene TRBV7-6; TRBD2 agrees at 10 bases. Per the germline V gene, CDR1 is SGHVS and CDR2 is FNYEAQ. There are 15 residues in the CDR3. V lost 5 bases, J lost 5 bases, and 6 bases stayed unmatched. The CDR3, as DNA: TGTGCCAGCAGCCCAGCGGGGGGGCCAAACAATGAGCAGTTCTTC. It yields the protein CASSPAGGPNNEQFF.

This clone was counted a single time. The chain has TRBV7-9 and TRBJ2-3, with 11 bases matching TRBD2. Germline assignment: CDR1 SEHNR and CDR2 FQNEAQ (reference sequence). V lost 4 bases and J lost 3; bases outside the gene matches: 6. The CDR3 spans 16 residues. CDR3 in DNA: TGTGCCAGCAGCTCAATAGCGGGAGGGTGGACAGATACGCAGTATTTT. Translation gives CASSSIAGGWTDTQYF.

The CDR3 here is CASSQYGGGSSYNEQFF. CDR3 coding DNA: TGCGCCAGCAGCCAATACGGAGGGGGGAGCTCCTACAATGAGCAGTTCTTC. J is TRBJ2-1 and V is TRBV4-1, with D perhaps given as TRBD1 or TRBD2 (6 bases each). V gave up 2 bases and J gave up 0 bases, with 14 bases separating them. CDR1 is MGHRA and CDR2 is YSYEKL in the germline V gene. There are 17 residues in the CDR3.

This clone has only a few counts. The chain joins TRBV5-5 to TRBJ2-7, with D unresolved. The CDR3 spans 13 residues. Germline CDR1 is SGHKS and CDR2 is YYEKEE (reference sequence). The V end was cut by 0 bases, the J end by 3 bases, with 7 bases between. Here the CDR3 DNA reads TGTGCCAGCAGCTTGGACAGACTCTACGAGCAGTACTTC. Encoded protein: CASSLDRLYEQYF.

The chain employs TRBV5-6 and TRBJ1-2; D call uncertain. Germline CDR1 and CDR2: SGHDT and YYEEEE. The CDR3 totals 15 residues. V was cut by 4 bases and J by 3 bases, with 16 bases left in between. The CDR3 DNA follows: TGTGCCAGCAGCCCGGTCCAGACCTCGTACTATGGCTACACCTTC. This codes for CASSPVQTSYYGYTF.

This clone was seen more than once but under ten times. The V call is TRBV21-1, the J call TRBJ1-1. TRBV21-1 is a pseudogene segment. This CDR3 contains 12 residues. The CDR3 sequence is CASNREATEAFF. The CDR3, as DNA: TGTGCCAGCAACCGGGAGGCCACTGAAGCTTTCTTT.

This clone was recorded a few times. This chain links TRBV28 with TRBJ1-2; D is unclear. Trimming stripped 6 bases from V and 3 bases from J, with 20 bases between. Germline CDR1 is MDHEN and CDR2 is SYDVKM. CDR3 size: 16 residues. Here the CDR3 DNA reads TGTGCCAGCAGGGACTCTGGACTCCTACCCTACTATGGCTACACCTTC. Translated, it gives CASRDSGLLPYYGYTF.

The chain is built from TRBV2 and TRBJ2-7; TRBD1 is a possible D gene (6 bases). The V end lost 6 bases, the J end lost 2 bases, and 11 bases lay between the germline ends. The CDR3 runs to 13 residues. Germline V gives CDR1 SNHLY, CDR2 FYNNEI. The CDR3 DNA reads as TGTGCCAGCAGGTCCCAGGGGACCTACGAGCAGTACGTC. Translation gives CASRSQGTYEQYV.

J is TRBJ1-5 and V is TRBV5-1; D not certain. From germline, CDR1 is SGHRS and CDR2 YFSETQ. CDR3 size: 15 residues. Between the trimmed V and J ends, which lost 0 bases and 2 bases, there was a span of 9 bases. CDR3 in amino acids: CASSLVPGGNQPQHF. CDR3 nucleotide sequence: TGCGCCAGCAGCTTGGTGCCCGGAGGCAATCAGCCCCAGCATTTT.

This clone was found a few times. This chain uses TRBV4-1 with TRBJ1-2, with 7 bases fitting TRBD1. J lost 8 bases, V lost 3 bases, and 9 bases had no gene match. Germline V CDR1 and CDR2: MGHRA, YSYEKL. The CDR3 covers 14 residues. This CDR3 is CASSQGQNAFGYTF. DNA of the CDR3: TGCGCCAGCAGCCAGGGACAGAACGCGTTCGGCTACACCTTC.

The rearrangement links TRBV27 to TRBJ2-7; D unresolved. Trimming pared 4 bases from V and 5 bases from J, leaving 12 bases between. The CDR3 has 13 amino acids. Germline V gene sequence: CDR1 MNHEY, CDR2 SMNVEV (reference sequence). The CDR3 spells CASSSSSVHEQYV. The CDR3 DNA sequence: TGTGCCAGCAGTTCAAGCTCGGTACACGAGCAGTACGTC.

The rearrangement uses TRBV15 and TRBJ2-1, with 7 positions matching TRBD2. Germline V gives CDR1 LNHNV, CDR2 YYDKDF (reference sequence). CDR3 length equals 16 residues. V shed 3 bases and J 4 bases; nucleotides not matched to a gene: 9. The DNA of the CDR3 is TGTGCCACCAGCAGGTTAACTAGCGAGGCATACAATGAGCAGTTCTTC. Its protein is CATSRLTSEAYNEQFF.

The chain combines TRBV11-2 with TRBJ2-1; D unclear. The ends were cut back, 4 bases at V and 7 bases at J, with 8 bases in the middle. CDR1 and CDR2 (germline): SGHAT, FQNNGV. The CDR3 extends over 12 amino acids. CDR3 protein: CASSSLGNEQFF. The CDR3 nucleotides are TGTGCCAGCAGCTCCCTAGGAAATGAGCAGTTCTTC.

The J gene is TRBJ2-7, the V gene TRBV5-1; 15 bases are shared with TRBD2. The V gene end was trimmed by 4 bases and the J gene end by 1 base; junction bases not matched to a gene: 6. The CDR3 has 17 residues. The germline V gene encodes CDR1 SGHRS and CDR2 YFSETQ. Written as DNA, the CDR3 is TGCGCCAGCAGCGCGGTCGGACTAGCGGGAGGGTCCTACGAGCAGTACTTC. This gives the protein CASSAVGLAGGSYEQYF.

This chain uses TRBV6-5 with TRBJ2-7; D assignment may be TRBD1 or TRBD2 (5 bases each). This CDR3 comprises 16 residues. The V end lost 1 base, the J end lost 2 bases, and 15 bases lay between the germline ends. Germline V lookup: CDR1 MNHEY, CDR2 SVGAGI. In DNA form, the CDR3 reads TGTGCCAGCAGTTACTTCGGGGCCTCCTCGGCCTACGAGCAGTACTTC. It translates to CASSYFGASSAYEQYF.

The chain couples TRBV2 to TRBJ2-3; TRBD2 matches at 9 bases. CDR1 is SNHLY, CDR2 FYNNEI, per germline. CDR3 size: 17 residues. V trimming: 4 bases; J trimming: 0 bases; junction bases outside the gene matches: 8. DNA for the CDR3: TGTGCCAGCAGTGTTAATAGCGGGGGAATTAGCACAGATACGCAGTATTTT. Translating it yields CASSVNSGGISTDTQYF.

The chain has TRBV28 and TRBJ2-3; 10 bases are a match to TRBD1. Looked up from germline, CDR1 is MDHEN and CDR2 is SYDVKM. This CDR3 region has 14 residues. The J segment lost 12 bases and the V segment lost 6 bases, leaving 12 bases of the junction unmatched. The CDR3 nucleotides are TGTGCCAGCAGATTCACCCTCGGGACAGGGGATCAGTATTTT. Translation gives CASRFTLGTGDQYF.

The chain joins TRBV19 to TRBJ2-7; 7 nucleotides line up with TRBD2. Trimming cost V 2 bases and J 3 bases; bases outside gene matches: 22. The germline CDR1 and CDR2 sequences are LNHDA and SQIVND (reference sequence). This CDR3 is built from 20 residues. This CDR3 is CASSIFFGAGGEAGDYEQYF. The CDR3 DNA follows: TGTGCCAGTAGTATATTCTTCGGGGCTGGAGGGGAGGCGGGAGACTACGAGCAGTACTTC. Based on the CDR3 plus reference TRBV19 and TRBJ2-7, the full variable domain is DGGITQSPKYLFRKEGQNVTLSCEQNLNHDAMYWYRQDPGQGLRLIYYSQIVNDFQKGDIAEGYSVSREKKESFPLTVTSAQKNPTAFYLCASSIFFGAGGEAGDYEQYFGPGTRLTVT.

V gene TRBV5-1 combines with J gene TRBJ2-3, with D hard to call. V lost 0 bases and J lost 4, with 9 bases in between. This CDR3 contains 14 residues. CDR1 is SGHRS and CDR2 is YFSETQ in the germline V gene. In DNA, the CDR3 is TGCGCCAGCAGCTTGGAAGGGCCAGCAGATACGCAGTATTTT. As protein: CASSLEGPADTQYF.

The genes are TRBV7-6 and TRBJ1-6, with 9 nucleotides matching TRBD1. The CDR3 has 16 residues. With 1 base clipped from V and 7 bases from J, the junction kept 5 bases outside the gene matches. Germline V gene sequence: CDR1 SGHVS, CDR2 FNYEAQ. The CDR3: CASSLEQGAWNSPLHF. The CDR3 DNA reads TGTGCCAGCAGCTTAGAACAGGGGGCGTGGAATTCACCCCTCCACTTT.

The rearrangement joins TRBV13 to TRBJ1-4, with D unresolved. Germline CDR1 PRHDT, CDR2 FYEKMQ (reference sequence). The CDR3 has 14 residues. V was pared by 3 bases and J by 6 bases, with 11 bases between. The CDR3 nucleotides are TGTGCCAGCAGCTTCCTCGGCCCCGATGAAAAACTGTTTTTT. Encoded protein: CASSFLGPDEKLFF. The variable domain in full, with the rest retrieved from reference TRBV13 and TRBJ1-4, is AAGVIQSPRHLIKEKRETATLKCYPIPRHDTVYWYQQGPGQDPQFLISFYEKMQSDKGSIPDRFSAQQFSDYHSELNMSSLELGDSALYFCASSFLGPDEKLFFGSGTQLSVL.

This chain links TRBV4-1 with TRBJ2-1, with unresolved D. The CDR3 covers 12 residues. The germline V gene encodes CDR1 MGHRA and CDR2 YSYEKL. The V gene lost 1 base and the J gene lost 6 bases, with 4 bases spanning the gap. The DNA of the CDR3 is TGCGCCAGCAGCCAAGGTAGCAATGAGCAGTTCTTC. The encoded protein is CASSQGSNEQFF.

The chain carries TRBV29-1 and TRBJ2-7; 9 nucleotides align to TRBD2. CDR3 length: 13 residues. Losses at the gene ends were 6 bases for V and 0 bases for J; bases not matched to a gene: 3. CDR1 is SQVTM, CDR2 ANQGSEA, per germline. CDR3 in DNA: TGCAGCGTCCTTAGCGGGAGCTCCTACGAGCAGTACTTC. It translates to CSVLSGSSYEQYF.

V is TRBV10-3 and J is TRBJ1-1; TRBD1 matches at 9 bases. The length of the CDR3 is 13 residues. Germline V gene sequence: CDR1 ENHRY, CDR2 SYGVKD. Trimming at V came to 5 bases and at J to 3 bases, leaving 1 base not matched to a gene. The chain's CDR3 is CAISRQGDTEAFF. The CDR3 region has the DNA TGTGCCATCAGTAGACAGGGGGACACTGAAGCTTTCTTT.

A word on this clone: An end of the junction differs from the germline gene, which may be a read error. The genes are TRBV6-1 and TRBJ1-1; D is uncertain. The germline gives CDR1 MNHNS, CDR2 SASEGT. CDR3 length equals 13 residues. CDR3 sequence reads: CASNEIMNTEAFF. In DNA, the CDR3 is TGTGCCAGCAATGAAATCATGAACACTGAAGCTTTCTTT.

CDR3 amino acids: CATSMVGNSYNEQFF. The CDR3 nucleotides read TGTGCCACCTCAATGGTAGGGAACTCCTACAATGAGCAGTTCTTC. The rearrangement uses TRBV19 and TRBJ2-1; D remains ambiguous. There are 15 residues in the CDR3. The V gene's germline CDR1 is LNHDA and CDR2 SQIVND (reference sequence). Trimming stripped 10 bases from V and 0 bases from J, with 16 bases between.

The chain carries TRBV4-1 and TRBJ1-4; D is possibly TRBD1 (6 bases). Germline CDR1 and CDR2: MGHRA and YSYEKL. This CDR3 comprises 15 residues. Deletions cut 0 bases from V and 6 bases from J, with 11 bases between. CDR3 protein: CASSQEPGADEKLFF. The CDR3, as DNA: TGCGCCAGCAGCCAAGAACCAGGGGCGGATGAAAAACTGTTTTTT.

The chain couples TRBV5-4 to TRBJ2-1; D is uncertain. Germline V CDR1 and CDR2: SGHNT, YYREEE (reference sequence). CDR3 length: 14 residues. Trimming took off 4 bases at V and 0 bases at J, with 8 bases between the two ends. CDR3 in DNA: TGTGCCAGCAGCCCCAGTAGCTCCTACAATGAGCAGTTCTTC. Amino acid sequence: CASSPSSSYNEQFF.

V usage is TRBV27 and J usage is TRBJ1-5; no firm D call. V was trimmed by 4 bases and J by 9 bases, leaving 10 bases between them. This CDR3 is 12 amino acids long. Looked up from germline, CDR1 is MNHEY and CDR2 is SMNVEV (reference sequence). The CDR3 bases are TGTGCCAGCAGTTCTCCCTCTGGGCCCCAGCATTTT. It encodes CASSSPSGPQHF.

The chain recombines TRBV6-5 with TRBJ1-1; D call uncertain. The CDR3 contains 15 residues. V was trimmed by 2 bases and J by 1 base, leaving 11 bases between them. Germline V CDR1 and CDR2: MNHEY, SVGAGI. The CDR3 nucleotides are TGTGCCAGCAGTTACCGGGAGGGTGGGAACACTGAAGCTTTCTTT. This sequence encodes CASSYREGGNTEAFF.